This T cell receptor (beta chain) was obtained from a study of PD-1 blockade in classical Hodgkin lymphoma. Study conclusions and caveats: CD4+ TCR diversity rose significantly by C4D1, and CD8+ TCR diversity did not. Reports described newly diagnosed patients as having lower baseline TCR diversity than healthy donors.

Brentuximab vedotin exposure varied among the patients, all of whom had relapsed after autologous stem cell transplantation. Regarding this clone: No antigen is known for it.

Germline loops: CDR1 KGHSH, CDR2 LQKENI. Trimming cost V 1 base and J 4 bases, with 19 bases left between them. The CDR3 runs to 17 residues. Clones were read by immunoSEQ multiplex PCR, and TCRdb kept only the in-frame ones, dropping some. The sample comprises roughly 41,000 clones, around 90% of which are singletons, and 6.5% to 9.5% rests with the top ten. The sequence derives from a human donor with classical Hodgkin lymphoma. V gene TRBV18 combines with J gene TRBJ2-5; D may be TRBD1 (5 bases). The input for sequencing was peripheral blood mononuclear cells (PBMCs), taken before the second cycle of nivolumab. The CDR3 spells CASSPRAGQELGETQYF. CDR3 DNA sequence: TGTGCCAGCTCACCACGGGCAGGGCAAGAGTTGGGAGAGACCCAGTACTTC.